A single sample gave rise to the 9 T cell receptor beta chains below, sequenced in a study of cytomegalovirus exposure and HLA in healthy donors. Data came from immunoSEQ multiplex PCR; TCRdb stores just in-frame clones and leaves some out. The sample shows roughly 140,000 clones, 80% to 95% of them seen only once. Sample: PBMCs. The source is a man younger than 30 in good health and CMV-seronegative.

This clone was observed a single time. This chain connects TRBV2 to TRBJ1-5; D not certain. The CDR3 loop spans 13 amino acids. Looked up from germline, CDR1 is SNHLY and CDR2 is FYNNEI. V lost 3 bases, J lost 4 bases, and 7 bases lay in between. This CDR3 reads CASSDGVNQPQHF. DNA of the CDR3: TGTGCCAGCAGTGACGGGGTGAATCAGCCCCAGCATTTT.

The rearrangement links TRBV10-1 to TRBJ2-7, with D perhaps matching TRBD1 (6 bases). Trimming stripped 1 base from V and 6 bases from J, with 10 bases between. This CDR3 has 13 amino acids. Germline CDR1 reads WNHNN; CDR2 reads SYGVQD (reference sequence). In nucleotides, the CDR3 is TGCGCCAGCAGTGAGTTTGGACAGAGCGAGCAGTACTTC. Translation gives CASSEFGQSEQYF.

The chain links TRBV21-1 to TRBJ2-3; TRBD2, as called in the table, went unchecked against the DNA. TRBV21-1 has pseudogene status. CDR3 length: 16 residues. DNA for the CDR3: TGTGCCAGCAGCAAAGGGGCTAGCAGGCAAACAGATACGCAGTATTTT. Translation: CASSKGASRQTDTQYF.

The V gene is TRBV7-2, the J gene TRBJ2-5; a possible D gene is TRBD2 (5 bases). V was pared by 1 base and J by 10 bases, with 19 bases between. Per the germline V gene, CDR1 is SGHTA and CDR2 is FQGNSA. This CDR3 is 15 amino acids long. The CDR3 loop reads CASSLDGSRMVGQYF. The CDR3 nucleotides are TGTGCCAGCAGCTTAGATGGGAGCCGAATGGTGGGCCAGTACTTC.

The DNA for the CDR3 is TGTGCCAGCAGCACCGGGACAGTCTTCTACGAGCAGTACTTC. Translation gives CASSTGTVFYEQYF. The rearrangement links TRBV9 to TRBJ2-7; TRBD1 matches 7 bases. This CDR3 is 14 amino acids long. V shed 4 bases, J shed 3 bases, and the junction held 7 bases outside the gene matches. The germline gives CDR1 SGDLS, CDR2 YYNGEE.

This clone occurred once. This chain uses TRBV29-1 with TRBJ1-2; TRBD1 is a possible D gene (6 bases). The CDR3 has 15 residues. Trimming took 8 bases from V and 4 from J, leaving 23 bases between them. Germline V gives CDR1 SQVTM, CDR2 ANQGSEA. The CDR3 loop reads CSFTREPTGLYGYTF. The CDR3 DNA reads TGCAGCTTTACCCGTGAACCGACAGGACTCTATGGCTACACCTTC.

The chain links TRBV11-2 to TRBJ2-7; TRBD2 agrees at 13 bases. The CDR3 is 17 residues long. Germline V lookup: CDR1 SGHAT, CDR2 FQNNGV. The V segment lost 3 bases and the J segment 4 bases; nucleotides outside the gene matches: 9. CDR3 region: CASSFTLSTSGGYEQYF. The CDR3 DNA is TGTGCCAGCAGCTTCACCCTCTCGACTAGCGGGGGGTACGAGCAGTACTTC.

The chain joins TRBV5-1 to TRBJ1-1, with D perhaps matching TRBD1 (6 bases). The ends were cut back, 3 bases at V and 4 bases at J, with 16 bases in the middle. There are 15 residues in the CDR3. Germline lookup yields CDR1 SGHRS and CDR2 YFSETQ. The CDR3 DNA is TGCGCCAGCAGCTCCACAGGGAATGCGGCCACTGAAGCTTTCTTT. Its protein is CASSSTGNAATEAFF.

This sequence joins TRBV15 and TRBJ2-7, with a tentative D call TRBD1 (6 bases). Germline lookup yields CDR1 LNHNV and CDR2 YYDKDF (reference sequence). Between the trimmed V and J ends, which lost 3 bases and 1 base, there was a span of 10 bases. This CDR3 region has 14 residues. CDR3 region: CATSRGRGSYEQYV. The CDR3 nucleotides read TGTGCCACCAGCAGGGGCAGGGGTTCCTACGAGCAGTACGTC.